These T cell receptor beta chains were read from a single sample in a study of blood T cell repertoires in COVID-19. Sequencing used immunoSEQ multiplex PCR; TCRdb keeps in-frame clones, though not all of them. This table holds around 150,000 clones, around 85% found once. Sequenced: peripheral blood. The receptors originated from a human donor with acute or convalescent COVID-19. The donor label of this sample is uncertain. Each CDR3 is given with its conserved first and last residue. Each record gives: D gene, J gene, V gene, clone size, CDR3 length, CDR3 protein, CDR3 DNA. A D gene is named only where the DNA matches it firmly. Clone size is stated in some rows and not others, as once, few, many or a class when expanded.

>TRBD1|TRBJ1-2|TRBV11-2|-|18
CASSLEGGQGGPNYGYTF
TGTGCCAGCAGCTTAGAGGGCGGACAGGGGGGCCCTAACTATGGCTACACCTTC
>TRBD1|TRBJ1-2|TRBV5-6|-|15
CASSLWGQRTYGYTF
TGTGCCAGCAGCTTGTGGGGACAGCGGACCTATGGCTACACCTTC
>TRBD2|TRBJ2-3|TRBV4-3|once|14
CASSSAGDTDTQYF
TGCGCCAGCAGCTCAGCGGGGGACACAGATACGCAGTATTTT
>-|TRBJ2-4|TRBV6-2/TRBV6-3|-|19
CASSYAVLTAVLAKNIQYF
TGTGCCAGCAGTTACGCCGTCCTCACAGCTGTACTAGCCAAAAACATTCAGTACTTC
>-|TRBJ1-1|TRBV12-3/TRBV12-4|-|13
CASSGQMNTEAFF
TGTGCCAGCAGTGGACAAATGAACACTGAAGCTTTCTTT
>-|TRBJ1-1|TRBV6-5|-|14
CASSKPRVGTEAFF
TGTGCCAGCAGTAAGCCGAGGGTCGGGACTGAAGCTTTCTTT
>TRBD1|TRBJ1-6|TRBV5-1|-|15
CASSLGGQGISPLHF
TGCGCCAGCAGCTTGGGGGGACAGGGTATCTCACCCCTCCACTTT
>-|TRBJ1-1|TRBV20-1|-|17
CSASPPRGAPLNTEAFF
TGCAGTGCTAGTCCCCCGCGGGGGGCCCCCTTGAACACTGAAGCTTTCTTT
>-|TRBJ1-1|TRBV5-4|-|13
CASSLNRNTEAFF
TGTGCCAGCAGCTTGAATAGGAACACTGAAGCTTTCTTT
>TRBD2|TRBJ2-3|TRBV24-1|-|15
CATSPGTSITDTQYF
TGTGCCACCTCCCCAGGGACTAGCATAACAGATACGCAGTATTTT
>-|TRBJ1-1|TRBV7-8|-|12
CASSPRGTEAFF
TGTGCCAGCAGCCCCCGGGGGACTGAAGCTTTCTTT
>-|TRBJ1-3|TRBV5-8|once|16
CASSWGRQLSGNTIYF
TGTGCCAGCAGCTGGGGCAGGCAACTCTCTGGAAACACCATATATTTT
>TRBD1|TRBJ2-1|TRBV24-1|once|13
CATSWTGGNEQFF
TGTGCCACCAGTTGGACAGGGGGCAATGAGCAGTTCTTC
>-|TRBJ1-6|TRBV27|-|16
CASSSRPPGQNSPLHF
TGTGCCAGCAGTTCTAGGCCGCCGGGACAAAATTCACCCCTCCACTTT
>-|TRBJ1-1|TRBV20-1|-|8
CSARGHGF
TGCAGTGCTAGGGGGCACGGCTTT
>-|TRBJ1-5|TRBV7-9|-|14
CASSLGGLHQPQHF
TGTGCCAGCAGCTTGGGGGGTTTGCATCAGCCCCAGCATTTT
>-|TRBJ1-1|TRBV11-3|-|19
CASSLRGWGRQGQYTEAFF
TGTGCCAGCAGCTTAAGGGGTTGGGGCCGACAAGGGCAGTACACTGAAGCTTTCTTT
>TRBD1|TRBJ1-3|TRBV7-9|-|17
CASSATPGGEAGNTIYF
TGTGCCAGCAGCGCAACCCCAGGGGGAGAGGCTGGAAACACCATATATTTT
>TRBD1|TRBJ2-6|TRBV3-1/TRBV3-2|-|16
CASSQDRGSGANVLTF
TGTGCCAGCAGCCAAGACAGGGGGTCTGGGGCCAACGTCCTGACTTTC
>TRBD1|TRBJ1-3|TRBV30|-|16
CAWSVTGALSGNTIYF
TGTGCCTGGAGTGTAACAGGGGCGCTCTCTGGAAACACCATATATTTT
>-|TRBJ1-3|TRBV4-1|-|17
CASSKGQGPTSGNTIYF
TGCGCCAGCAGTAAGGGGCAGGGTCCTACCTCTGGAAACACCATATATTTT
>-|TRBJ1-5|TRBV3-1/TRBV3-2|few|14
CASSAQTGLGAQHF
TGTGCCAGCAGCGCCCAGACAGGCCTCGGGGCCCAGCATTTT
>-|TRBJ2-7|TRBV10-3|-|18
CAISEFWRDPTISYEQYF
TGTGCCATCAGTGAGTTTTGGAGGGACCCAACGATCTCCTACGAGCAGTACTTC
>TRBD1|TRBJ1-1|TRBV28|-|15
CASSSLGQGSTEAFF
TGTGCCAGCAGTTCTTTAGGACAGGGCAGCACTGAAGCTTTCTTT
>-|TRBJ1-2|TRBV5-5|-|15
CASSLGGHLRYGYTF
TGTGCCAGCAGCTTGGGCGGGCATCTTAGGTATGGCTACACCTTC
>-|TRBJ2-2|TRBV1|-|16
CTSSQGHRGNTGELFF
TGCACCAGCAGCCAAGGGCATAGGGGGAACACCGGGGAGCTGTTTTTT
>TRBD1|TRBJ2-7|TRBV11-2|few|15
CASSLARDRPYEQYF
TGTGCCAGCAGCTTAGCCAGGGACAGACCCTACGAGCAGTACTTC
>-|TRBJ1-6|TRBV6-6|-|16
CASRKGESSYNSPLHF
TGTGCCAGCCGGAAAGGGGAAAGCTCCTATAATTCACCCCTCCACTTT
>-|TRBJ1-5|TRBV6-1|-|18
CASSEALVGTRINQPQHF
TGTGCCAGCAGTGAAGCGCTTGTCGGCACCAGGATCAATCAGCCCCAGCATTTT
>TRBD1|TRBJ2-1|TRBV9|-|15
CASSVDGTVYNEQFF
TGTGCCAGCAGCGTAGACGGGACAGTTTACAATGAGCAGTTCTTC
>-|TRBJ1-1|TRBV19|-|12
CASSSGGARAFF
TGTGCCAGTAGTAGCGGCGGGGCGCGAGCTTTCTTT
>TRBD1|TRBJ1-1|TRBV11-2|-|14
CASSLTQGGTEAFF
TGTGCCAGCAGCTTGACCCAGGGGGGCACTGAAGCTTTCTTT
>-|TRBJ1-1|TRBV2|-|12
CARPTANTEAFF
TGTGCCAGACCGACAGCGAACACTGAAGCTTTCTTT
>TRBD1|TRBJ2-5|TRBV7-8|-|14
CASSPTTGWETQYF
TGTGCCAGCAGCCCGACGACAGGGTGGGAGACCCAGTACTTC
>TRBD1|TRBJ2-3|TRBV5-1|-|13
CASSLAGGDTQYF
TGCGCCAGCAGCTTGGCAGGGGGCGATACGCAGTATTTT
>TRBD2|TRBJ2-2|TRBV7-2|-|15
CASSSSGGATGELFF
TGTGCCAGCAGCAGTAGCGGGGGGGCCACCGGGGAGCTGTTTTTT
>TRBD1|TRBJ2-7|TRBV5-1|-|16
CASSLAPGQGIREQYF
TGCGCCAGCAGCTTGGCCCCGGGACAGGGTATTCGCGAGCAGTACTTC
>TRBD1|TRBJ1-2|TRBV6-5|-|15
CASSYSDRAAYGYTF
TGTGCCAGCAGTTACTCAGACAGGGCCGCCTATGGCTACACCTTC
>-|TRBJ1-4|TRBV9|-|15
CASTRGSATNEKLFF
TGTGCCAGCACCAGGGGTTCAGCAACTAATGAAAAACTGTTTTTT
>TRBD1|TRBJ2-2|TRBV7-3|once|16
CASSFTGQGDTGELFF
TGTGCCAGCAGCTTCACCGGACAGGGAGACACCGGGGAGCTGTTTTTT
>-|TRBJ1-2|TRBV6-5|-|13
CASSYQGTNGYTF
TGTGCCAGCAGTTACCAGGGGACTAATGGCTACACCTTC
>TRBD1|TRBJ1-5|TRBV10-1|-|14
CASSSGTANQPQHF
TGCGCCAGCAGCTCGGGGACAGCTAATCAGCCCCAGCATTTT
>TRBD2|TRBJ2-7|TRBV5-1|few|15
CASSLAASGGYEQYF
TGCGCCAGCAGCTTGGCTGCTAGCGGGGGCTACGAGCAGTACTTC
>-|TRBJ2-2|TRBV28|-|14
CASSITGWTGELFF
TGTGCCAGCAGTATCACAGGTTGGACCGGGGAGCTGTTTTTT
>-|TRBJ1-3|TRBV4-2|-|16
CASSQDIQGFRNTIYF
TGTGCCAGCAGCCAAGATATACAGGGTTTTAGAAACACCATATATTTT
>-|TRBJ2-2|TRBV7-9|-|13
CASTGSGTGELFF
TGTGCCTCTACGGGGTCCGGCACCGGGGAGCTGTTTTTT
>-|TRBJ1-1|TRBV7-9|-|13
CASRFPGNTEAFF
TGTGCCAGCAGATTCCCCGGGAACACTGAAGCTTTCTTT
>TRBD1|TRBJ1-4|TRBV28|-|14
CASRLGQGNEKLFF
TGTGCCAGCAGACTTGGACAGGGGAATGAAAAACTGTTTTTT
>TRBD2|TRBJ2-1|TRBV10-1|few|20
CASSVERTSSAGGSYNEQFF
TGCGCCAGCAGTGTTGAAAGGACTAGTTCAGCGGGGGGCTCCTACAATGAGCAGTTCTTC
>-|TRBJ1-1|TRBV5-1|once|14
CASSFNSPNTEAFF
TGCGCCAGCAGCTTTAACAGCCCCAACACTGAAGCTTTCTTT